These 20 T cell receptor beta chains came from one sample sequenced in a study of OX40 agonist ivuxolimab in advanced cancers. Sequencing used immunoSEQ multiplex PCR; TCRdb keeps in-frame clones, though not all of them. Of approximately 99,000 clones in the sample, 94% were seen once. The source material was CD4+ or CD8+ T cells sorted from blood, sampled in a trial of the OX40 agonist ivuxolimab. All receptors come from an adult with an advanced solid tumor such as melanoma, head and neck, liver or kidney cancer.

The rearrangement joins TRBV18 to TRBJ2-2; D might be TRBD1 (6 bases). The CDR3 covers 15 residues. With 3 bases removed from V and 5 bases from J, the gap between germline ends came to 13 bases. Germline V gives CDR1 KGHSH, CDR2 LQKENI. This CDR3 is CASSPRDIRTGELFF. CDR3 nucleotides: TGTGCCAGCTCACCCCGGGACATTAGAACCGGGGAGCTGTTTTTT. Full variable domain (outside the CDR3, taken from reference TRBV18 and TRBJ2-2): NAGVMQNPRHLVRRRGQEARLRCSPMKGHSHVYWYRQLPEEGLKFMVYLQKENIIDESGMPKERFSAEFPKEGPSILRIQQVVRGDSAAYFCASSPRDIRTGELFFGEGSRLTVL.

The chain carries TRBV27 and TRBJ2-7, with 7 nucleotides matching TRBD1. This CDR3 is 14 amino acids long. Germline CDR1 is MNHEY and CDR2 is SMNVEV (reference sequence). The ends lost 5 bases at V and 1 base at J; junction bases unmatched: 5. Written as DNA, the CDR3 is TGTGCCAGCAGTCCCCGACAGGGTTCCTACGAGCAGTACTTC. Translation gives CASSPRQGSYEQYF.

The genes are TRBV29-1 and TRBJ2-2, with D uncertain. The V and J ends lost 1 base and 5 bases respectively, with 8 bases between them. CDR3 size: 13 residues. Germline V lookup: CDR1 SQVTM, CDR2 ANQGSEA. The CDR3 coding sequence is TGCAGCGTTGAAGCCCCTCGGACCGGGGAGCTGTTTTTT. Amino acid sequence: CSVEAPRTGELFF.

The chain joins TRBV15 to TRBJ1-5, with 7 positions matching TRBD1. The CDR3 covers 14 residues. Germline-derived CDR1 and CDR2 are LNHNV and YYDKDF (reference sequence). V was pared by 2 bases and J by 6 bases, with 4 bases of the junction left unmatched. CDR3 coding DNA: TGTGCCACCAGCAGACGACAGGGCGGTCAGCCCCAGCATTTT. It specifies CATSRRQGGQPQHF.

This chain links TRBV7-9 with TRBJ1-1; TRBD1 matches 8 bases. CDR3 length equals 16 residues. V lost 5 bases to trimming and J lost 1 base; unmatched junction nucleotides: 9. Germline values: CDR1 SEHNR, CDR2 FQNEAQ (reference sequence). As DNA, the CDR3 is TGTGCCAGCAGCGCGCCGACAGGGGCTCCGAACACTGAAGCTTTCTTT. Translation: CASSAPTGAPNTEAFF.

V is TRBV28 and J is TRBJ1-6, with 10 bases that match TRBD1. The CDR3 loop spans 17 amino acids. Germline CDR1 reads MDHEN; CDR2 reads SYDVKM. V lost 4 bases and J lost 7; bases outside the gene matches: 10. CDR3 nucleotides: TGTGCCAGCAGTTCGCCACCGACAGGGGGCTTAAATTCACCCCTCCACTTT. This translates into CASSSPPTGGLNSPLHF.

J is TRBJ1-1 and V is TRBV6-5; maybe TRBD1 (5 bases). The germline V gene encodes CDR1 MNHEY and CDR2 SVGAGI. Trimming took 2 bases from V and 4 from J, leaving 14 bases between them. The CDR3 is made up of 15 amino acids. The CDR3 nucleotides read TGTGCCAGCAGTTACATCGATCGGGGGAGCACTGAAGCTTTCTTT. Translated: CASSYIDRGSTEAFF.

The chain employs TRBV13 and TRBJ2-1; 9 bases are shared with TRBD2. In germline, CDR1 is PRHDT, CDR2 FYEKMQ (reference sequence). The CDR3 length is 15 residues. J lost 4 bases, V lost 1 base, and 2 bases had no gene match. The CDR3 spells CASSLELAGYNEQFF. The CDR3 DNA is TGTGCCAGCAGCTTAGAACTAGCGGGTTACAATGAGCAGTTCTTC.

V usage is TRBV5-4 and J usage is TRBJ1-1; TRBD1 matches at 10 bases. Looked up from germline, CDR1 is SGHNT and CDR2 is YYREEE (reference sequence). Losses at the gene ends were 4 bases for V and 1 base for J; bases not matched to a gene: 13. The CDR3 covers 18 residues. The CDR3 loop reads CASSGQPVTGGANTEAFF. CDR3 coding DNA: TGTGCCAGCAGCGGCCAGCCGGTGACAGGGGGCGCGAACACTGAAGCTTTCTTT. Based on the CDR3 plus reference TRBV5-4 and TRBJ1-1, the full variable domain is ETGVTQSPTHLIKTRGQQVTLRCSSQSGHNTVSWYQQALGQGPQFIFQYYREEENGRGNFPPRFSGLQFPNYSSELNVNALELDDSALYLCASSGQPVTGGANTEAFFGQGTRLTVV.

CDR3 nucleotides: TGTGCCAGCACCCCGGGACAGGGGTTGAACACTGAAGCTTTCTTT. Protein product: CASTPGQGLNTEAFF. The V call is TRBV6-1, the J call TRBJ1-1; 10 bases are shared with TRBD1. V was clipped by 7 bases and J by 0 bases; unmatched bases: 5. The CDR3 sequence is 15 residues long. Germline V gene sequence: CDR1 MNHNS, CDR2 SASEGT.

The chain links TRBV18 to TRBJ2-7; tentatively, D is TRBD2 (7 bases). The CDR3 consists of 13 residues. The germline CDR1 and CDR2 sequences are KGHSH and LQKENI. The V and J ends lost 4 bases and 3 bases respectively, with 10 bases between them. The CDR3 is CASSLGGGYEQYF. The CDR3 DNA reads as TGTGCCAGCTCACTAGGGGGGGGCTACGAGCAGTACTTC.

In its sample, this clone was seen once. The chain joins TRBV6-6 to TRBJ2-3; 9 bases align to TRBD2. CDR3 size: 16 residues. Losses at the gene ends were 0 bases for V and 4 bases for J; bases not matched to a gene: 5. The germline V gene encodes CDR1 MNHNY and CDR2 SVGAGI (reference sequence). CDR3 nucleotide sequence: TGTGCCAGCAGTTACTCGGTTAGCGGGGGACCAGATACGCAGTATTTT. This codes for CASSYSVSGGPDTQYF.

The gene calls are TRBV14 and TRBJ1-1; unclear D gene. V was pared by 8 bases and J by 0 bases, with 10 bases between. Germline CDR1 SGHDN, CDR2 FVKESK. This CDR3 has 13 amino acids. The CDR3 sequence is CASRRELNTEAFF. DNA of the CDR3: TGTGCCAGCCGAAGAGAATTGAACACTGAAGCTTTCTTT.

The chain uses TRBV5-6 and TRBJ1-2; 7 nucleotides align to TRBD1. V shed 0 bases, J shed 2 bases, and the junction held 1 base outside the gene matches. The CDR3 runs to 14 residues. Germline V gene lookup returns CDR1 SGHDT and CDR2 YYEEEE. CDR3 loop: CASSLGRGNYGYTF. The CDR3 region has the DNA TGTGCCAGCAGCTTGGGCAGGGGGAACTATGGCTACACCTTC.

V and J are TRBV9 and TRBJ2-5, with no clear D. The CDR3 sequence is 13 residues long. V was trimmed by 2 bases and J by 5 bases, leaving 10 bases between them. Germline V gene lookup returns CDR1 SGDLS and CDR2 YYNGEE. CDR3: CASSVTPGETQYF. CDR3 nucleotides: TGTGCCAGCAGCGTTACACCTGGGGAGACCCAGTACTTC. The full variable domain, in which reference TRBV9 and TRBJ2-5 provide the parts outside the CDR3, is DSGVTQTPKHLITATGQRVTLRCSPRSGDLSVYWYQQSLDQGLQFLIQYYNGEERAKGNILERFSAQQFPDLHSELNLSSLELGDSALYFCASSVTPGETQYFGPGTRLLVL.

V gene TRBV19 combines with J gene TRBJ1-5; possible D gene TRBD1, 6 bases. From germline, CDR1 is LNHDA and CDR2 SQIVND (reference sequence). The CDR3 consists of 16 residues. Trimming shortened V by 4 bases and J by 2 bases, and 15 bases separated the two germline ends. The CDR3 protein is CASSRGGFQGNQPQHF. DNA of the CDR3: TGTGCCAGTAGTAGGGGGGGCTTCCAAGGCAATCAGCCCCAGCATTTT.

The chain employs TRBV18 and TRBJ2-2; D gene unclear. The V gene's germline CDR1 is KGHSH and CDR2 LQKENI. The CDR3 has 15 residues. V lost 2 bases, J lost 5 bases, and 12 bases lay in between. The CDR3 sequence: CASSPAQQGTGELFF. The CDR3, as DNA: TGTGCCAGCTCACCAGCACAGCAAGGAACCGGGGAGCTGTTTTTT.

CDR3 amino acids: CASIWVKRGYGYTF. For the CDR3, the DNA is TGCGCCAGCATATGGGTCAAAAGGGGCTATGGCTACACCTTC. V usage is TRBV10-2 and J usage is TRBJ1-2, with TRBD1 as a possible D gene (5 bases). The V gene lost 7 bases and the J gene lost 4 bases, with 16 bases spanning the gap. The V gene's germline CDR1 is WSHSY and CDR2 SAAADI. The CDR3 has 14 amino acids.

The gene calls are TRBV27 and TRBJ2-6; D unclear. Trimming stripped 5 bases from V and 3 bases from J, with 17 bases between. Germline-derived CDR1 and CDR2 are MNHEY and SMNVEV (reference sequence). The CDR3 sequence is 17 residues long. The CDR3 region has the DNA TGTGCCAGCAGTGCCGGGTCCCTCCGAGATGGGGCCAACGTCCTGACTTTC. Its protein product is CASSAGSLRDGANVLTF. Variable domain in full (rest from reference TRBV27 and TRBJ2-6): EAQVTQNPRYLITVTGKKLTVTCSQNMNHEYMSWYRQDPGLGLRQIYYSMNVEVTDKGDVPEGYKVSRKEKRNFPLILESPSPNQTSLYFCASSAGSLRDGANVLTFGAGSRLTVL.

The chain is built from TRBV20-1 and TRBJ1-3, with D perhaps TRBD1 (5 bases). The CDR3 sequence is 11 residues long. Deletions cut 6 bases from V and 6 bases from J, with 9 bases between. The V gene's germline CDR1 is DFQATT and CDR2 SNEGSKA (reference sequence). The chain's CDR3 is CSAVGENTIYF. The CDR3 DNA follows: TGCAGTGCCGTAGGGGAAAACACCATATATTTT.